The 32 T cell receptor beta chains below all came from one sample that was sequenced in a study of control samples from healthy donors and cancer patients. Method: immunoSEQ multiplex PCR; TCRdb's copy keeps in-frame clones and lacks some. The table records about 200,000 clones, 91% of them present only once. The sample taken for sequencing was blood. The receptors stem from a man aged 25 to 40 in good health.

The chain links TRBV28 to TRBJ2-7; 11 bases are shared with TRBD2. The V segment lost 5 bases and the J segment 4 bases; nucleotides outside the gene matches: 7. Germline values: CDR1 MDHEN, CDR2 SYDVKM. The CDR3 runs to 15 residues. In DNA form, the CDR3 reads TGTGCCAGCAGTCTTAGCGGGGGGGCCTTGTACGAGCAGTACTTC. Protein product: CASSLSGGALYEQYF.

CDR3 bases: TGTGCCAGCAGCGTAGCTGGAGCGGGGAGGGACGAGCAGTACTTC. Its translation: CASSVAGAGRDEQYF. The V gene is TRBV9, the J gene TRBJ2-7; 7 nucleotides line up with TRBD2. CDR3 length equals 15 residues. J was trimmed by 5 bases and V by 0 bases; bases with no gene match: 8. Germline V gene sequence: CDR1 SGDLS, CDR2 YYNGEE.

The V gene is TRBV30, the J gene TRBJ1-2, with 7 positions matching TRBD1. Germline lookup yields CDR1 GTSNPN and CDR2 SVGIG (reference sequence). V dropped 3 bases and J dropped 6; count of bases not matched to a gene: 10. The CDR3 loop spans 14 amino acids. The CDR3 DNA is TGTGCCTGGAGGACAATAGGGGGCTTGAATGGCTACACCTTC. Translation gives CAWRTIGGLNGYTF.

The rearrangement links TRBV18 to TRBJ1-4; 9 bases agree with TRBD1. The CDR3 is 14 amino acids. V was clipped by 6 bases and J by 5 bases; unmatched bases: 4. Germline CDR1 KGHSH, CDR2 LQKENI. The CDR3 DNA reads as TGTGCCAGCTCCCCGGACAGGGGCAATGAAAAACTGTTTTTT. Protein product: CASSPDRGNEKLFF.

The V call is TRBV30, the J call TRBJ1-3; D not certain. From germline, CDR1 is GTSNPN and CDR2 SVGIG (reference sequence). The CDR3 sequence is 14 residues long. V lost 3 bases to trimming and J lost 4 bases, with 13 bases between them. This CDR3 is CAWRKGPEGNTIYF. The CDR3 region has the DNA TGTGCCTGGAGAAAGGGCCCCGAAGGAAACACCATATATTTT.

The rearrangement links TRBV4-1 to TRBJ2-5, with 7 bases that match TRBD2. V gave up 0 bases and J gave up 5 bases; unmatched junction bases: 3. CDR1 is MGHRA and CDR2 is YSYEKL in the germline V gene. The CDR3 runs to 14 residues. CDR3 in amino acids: CASSQDLGGETQYF. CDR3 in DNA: TGCGCCAGCAGCCAAGATCTGGGGGGGGAGACCCAGTACTTC.

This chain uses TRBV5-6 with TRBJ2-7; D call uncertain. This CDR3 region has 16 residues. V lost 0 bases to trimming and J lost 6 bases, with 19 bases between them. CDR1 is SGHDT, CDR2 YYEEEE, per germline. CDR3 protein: CASSLAEGKGPGEQYF. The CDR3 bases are TGTGCCAGCAGCTTGGCCGAAGGGAAGGGCCCTGGCGAGCAGTACTTC.

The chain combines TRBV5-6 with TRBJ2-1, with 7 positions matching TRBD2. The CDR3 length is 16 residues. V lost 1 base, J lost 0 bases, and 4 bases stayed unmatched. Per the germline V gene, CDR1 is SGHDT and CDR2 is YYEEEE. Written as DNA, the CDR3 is TGTGCCAGCAGCTTGATAACGGGGGGCTCCTACAATGAGCAGTTCTTC. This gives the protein CASSLITGGSYNEQFF.

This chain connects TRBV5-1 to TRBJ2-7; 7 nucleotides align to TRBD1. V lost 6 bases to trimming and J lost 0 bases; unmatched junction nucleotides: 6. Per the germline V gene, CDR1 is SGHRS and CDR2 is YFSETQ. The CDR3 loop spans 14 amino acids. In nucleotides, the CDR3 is TGCGCCAGCACCACGGGGACAGACTCCTACGAGCAGTACTTC. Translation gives CASTTGTDSYEQYF.

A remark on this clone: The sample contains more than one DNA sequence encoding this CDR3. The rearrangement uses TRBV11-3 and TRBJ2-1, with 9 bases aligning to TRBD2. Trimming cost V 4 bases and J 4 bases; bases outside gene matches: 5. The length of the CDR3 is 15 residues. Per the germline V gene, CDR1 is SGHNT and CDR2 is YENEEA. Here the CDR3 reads CASSSQRGAYNEQFF. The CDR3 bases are TGTGCCAGCAGCTCCCAGCGGGGGGCATACAATGAGCAGTTCTTC.

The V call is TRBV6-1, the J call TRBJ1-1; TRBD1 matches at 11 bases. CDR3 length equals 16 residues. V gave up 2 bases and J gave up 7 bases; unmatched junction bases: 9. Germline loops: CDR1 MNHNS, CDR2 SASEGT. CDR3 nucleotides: TGTGCCAGCAGTGAACCTGGACAGGGGGCTTTCGGTGAAGCTTTCTTT. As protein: CASSEPGQGAFGEAFF.

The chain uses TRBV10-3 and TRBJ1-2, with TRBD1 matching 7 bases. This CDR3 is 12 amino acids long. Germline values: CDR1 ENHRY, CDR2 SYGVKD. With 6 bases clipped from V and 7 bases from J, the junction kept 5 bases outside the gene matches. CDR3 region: CAISYRGSGYTF. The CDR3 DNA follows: TGTGCCATCAGCTACAGGGGTTCTGGCTACACCTTC.

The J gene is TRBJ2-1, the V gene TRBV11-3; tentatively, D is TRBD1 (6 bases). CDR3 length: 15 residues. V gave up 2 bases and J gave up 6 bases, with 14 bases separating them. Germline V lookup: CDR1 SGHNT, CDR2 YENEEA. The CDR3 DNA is TGTGCCAGCAGCTTAACAACAGGGTTCGGCAATGAGCAGTTCTTC. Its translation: CASSLTTGFGNEQFF.

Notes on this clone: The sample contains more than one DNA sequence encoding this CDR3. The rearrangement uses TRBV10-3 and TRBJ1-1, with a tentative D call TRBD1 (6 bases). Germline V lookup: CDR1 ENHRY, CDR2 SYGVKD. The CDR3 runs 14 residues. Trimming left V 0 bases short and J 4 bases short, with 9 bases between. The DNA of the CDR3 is TGTGCCATCAGTGAGTCGACAGGTCGCACTGAAGCTTTCTTT. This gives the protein CAISESTGRTEAFF.

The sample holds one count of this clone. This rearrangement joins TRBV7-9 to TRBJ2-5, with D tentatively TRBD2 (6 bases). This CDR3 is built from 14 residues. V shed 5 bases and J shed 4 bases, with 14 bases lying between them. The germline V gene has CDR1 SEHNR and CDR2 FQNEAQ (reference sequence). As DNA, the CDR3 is TGTGCCAGCAGCCCCGGGGGTGCAGGAGAGACCCAGTACTTC. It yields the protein CASSPGGAGETQYF.

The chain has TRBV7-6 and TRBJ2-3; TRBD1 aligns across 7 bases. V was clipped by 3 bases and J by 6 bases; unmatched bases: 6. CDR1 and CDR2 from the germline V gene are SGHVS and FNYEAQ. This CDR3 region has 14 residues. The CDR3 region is CASSFGQALDTQYF. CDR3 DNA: TGTGCCAGCAGCTTCGGACAGGCTCTGGATACGCAGTATTTT. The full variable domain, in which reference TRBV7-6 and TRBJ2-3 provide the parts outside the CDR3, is GAGVSQSPRYKVTKRGQDVALRCDPISGHVSLYWYRQALGQGPEFLTYFNYEAQQDKSGLPNDRFSAERPEGSISTLTIQRTEQRDSAMYRCASSFGQALDTQYFGPGTRLTVL.

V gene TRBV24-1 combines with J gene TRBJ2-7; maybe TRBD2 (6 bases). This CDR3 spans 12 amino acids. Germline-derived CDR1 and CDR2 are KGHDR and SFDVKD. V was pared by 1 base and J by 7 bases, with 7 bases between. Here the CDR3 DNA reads TGTGCCACCAGTGATTTTCGGGGGGAGCAGTACTTC. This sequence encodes CATSDFRGEQYF.

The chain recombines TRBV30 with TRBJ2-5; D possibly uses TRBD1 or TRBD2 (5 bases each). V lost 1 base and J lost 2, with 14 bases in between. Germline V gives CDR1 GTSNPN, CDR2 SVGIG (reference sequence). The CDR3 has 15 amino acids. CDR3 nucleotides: TGTGCCTGGAGTGCCTCACCGGGACCACAAGAGACCCAGTACTTC. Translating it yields CAWSASPGPQETQYF. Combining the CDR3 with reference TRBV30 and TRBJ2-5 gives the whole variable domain SQTIHQWPATLVQPVGSPLSLECTVEGTSNPNLYWYRQAAGRGLQLLFYSVGIGQISSEVPQNLSASRPQDRQFILSSKKLLLSDSGFYLCAWSASPGPQETQYFGPGTRLLVL.

This chain's CDR3 is CASSLLLAGGSTDTQYF. The CDR3 region has the DNA TGTGCCAGCAGCTTATTACTAGCGGGGGGTAGCACAGATACGCAGTATTTT. The chain has TRBV7-8 and TRBJ2-3, with TRBD2 matching 12 bases. Germline CDR1 SGHVS, CDR2 FQNEAQ. The CDR3 contains 17 residues. V was pared by 2 bases and J by 0 bases, with 3 bases of the junction left unmatched. Full variable domain (outside the CDR3, taken from reference TRBV7-8 and TRBJ2-3): GAGVSQSPRYKVAKRGQDVALRCDPISGHVSLFWYQQALGQGPEFLTYFQNEAQLDKSGLPSDRFFAERPEGSVSTLKIQRTQQEDSAVYLCASSLLLAGGSTDTQYFGPGTRLTVL.

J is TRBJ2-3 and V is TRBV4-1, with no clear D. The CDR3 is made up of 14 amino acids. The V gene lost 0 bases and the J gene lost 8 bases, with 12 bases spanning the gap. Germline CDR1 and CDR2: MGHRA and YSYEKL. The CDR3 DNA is TGCGCCAGCAGCCAAGATCCGACCCAGTCTACGCAGTATTTT. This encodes CASSQDPTQSTQYF.

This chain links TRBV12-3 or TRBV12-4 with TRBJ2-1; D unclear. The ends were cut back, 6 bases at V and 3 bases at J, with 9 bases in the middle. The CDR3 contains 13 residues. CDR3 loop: CASSPIFYNEQFF. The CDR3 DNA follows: TGTGCCAGCAGCCCCATATTCTACAATGAGCAGTTCTTC.

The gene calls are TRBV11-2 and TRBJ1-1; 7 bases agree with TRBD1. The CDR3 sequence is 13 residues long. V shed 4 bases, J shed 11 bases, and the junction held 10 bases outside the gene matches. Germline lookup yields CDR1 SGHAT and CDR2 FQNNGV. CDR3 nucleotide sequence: TGTGCCAGCAGCTCTCGGACAGGCCGCGGGGCTTTCTTT. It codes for CASSSRTGRGAFF.

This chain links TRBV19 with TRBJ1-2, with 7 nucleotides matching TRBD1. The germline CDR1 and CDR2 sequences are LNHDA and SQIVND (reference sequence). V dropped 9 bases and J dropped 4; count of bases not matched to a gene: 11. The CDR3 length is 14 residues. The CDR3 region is CARPTGYVPYGYTF. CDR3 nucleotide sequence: TGTGCCAGACCGACAGGGTACGTCCCCTATGGCTACACCTTC.

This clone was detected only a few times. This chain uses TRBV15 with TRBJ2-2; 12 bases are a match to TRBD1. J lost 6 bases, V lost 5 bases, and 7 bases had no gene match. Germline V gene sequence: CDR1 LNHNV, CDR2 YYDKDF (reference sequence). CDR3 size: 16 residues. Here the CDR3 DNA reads TGTGCCACCAGCCGCGGGACAGGGGGCCGGTCCGGGGAGCTGTTTTTT. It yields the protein CATSRGTGGRSGELFF. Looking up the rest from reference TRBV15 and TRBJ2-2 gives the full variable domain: DAMVIQNPRYQVTQFGKPVTLSCSQTLNHNVMYWYQQKSSQAPKLLFHYYDKDFNNEADTPDNFQSRRPNTSFCFLDIRSPGLGDTAMYLCATSRGTGGRSGELFFGEGSRLTVL.

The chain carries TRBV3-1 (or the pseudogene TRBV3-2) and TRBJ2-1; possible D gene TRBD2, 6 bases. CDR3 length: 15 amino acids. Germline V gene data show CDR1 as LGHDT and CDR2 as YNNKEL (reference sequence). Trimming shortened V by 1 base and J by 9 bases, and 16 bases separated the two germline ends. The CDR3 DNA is TGTGCCAGCAGCCAAGTTGTAGGAGGGATCGGTGAGCAGTTCTTC. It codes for CASSQVVGGIGEQFF.

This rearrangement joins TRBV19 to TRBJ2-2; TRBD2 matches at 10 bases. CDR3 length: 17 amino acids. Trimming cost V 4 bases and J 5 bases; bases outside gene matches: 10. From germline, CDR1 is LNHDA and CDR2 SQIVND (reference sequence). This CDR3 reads CASSSPRVSGRTGELFF. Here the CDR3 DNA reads TGTGCCAGTAGTAGCCCCCGGGTTAGCGGGAGGACCGGGGAGCTGTTTTTT.

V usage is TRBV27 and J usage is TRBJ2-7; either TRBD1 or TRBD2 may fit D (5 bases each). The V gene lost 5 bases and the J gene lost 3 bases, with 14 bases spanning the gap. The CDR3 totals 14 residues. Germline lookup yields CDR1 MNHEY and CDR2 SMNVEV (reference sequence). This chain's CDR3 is CASSMSGTHYEQYF. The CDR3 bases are TGTGCCAGCAGTATGTCCGGGACCCACTACGAGCAGTACTTC.

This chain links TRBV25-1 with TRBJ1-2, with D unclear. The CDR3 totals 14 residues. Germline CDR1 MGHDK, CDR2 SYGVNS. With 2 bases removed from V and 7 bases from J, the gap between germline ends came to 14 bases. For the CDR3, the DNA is TGTGCCAGCAGTGAAATTGGCGGGCAGCGTGGCTACACCTTC. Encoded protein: CASSEIGGQRGYTF.

The CDR3 DNA reads TGTGCCAGCAGCCCCCCTAGTACGACGTTGCCTTACGAGCAGTACTTC. It is translated as CASSPPSTTLPYEQYF. The chain uses TRBV27 and TRBJ2-7; D ambiguous. With 6 bases removed from V and 4 bases from J, the gap between germline ends came to 22 bases. Looked up from germline, CDR1 is MNHEY and CDR2 is SMNVEV (reference sequence). The length of the CDR3 is 16 residues.

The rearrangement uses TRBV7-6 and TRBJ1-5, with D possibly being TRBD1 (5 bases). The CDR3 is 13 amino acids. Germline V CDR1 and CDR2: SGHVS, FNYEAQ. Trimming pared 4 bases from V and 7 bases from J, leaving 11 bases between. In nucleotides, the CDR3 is TGTGCCAGCAGCTGGGACGGGGAGCAGCCCCAGCATTTT. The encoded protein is CASSWDGEQPQHF.

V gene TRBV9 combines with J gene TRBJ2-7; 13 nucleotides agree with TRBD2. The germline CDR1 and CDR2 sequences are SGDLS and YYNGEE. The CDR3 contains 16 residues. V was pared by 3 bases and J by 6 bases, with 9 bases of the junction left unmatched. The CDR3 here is CASSAGTGTSGIEQYF. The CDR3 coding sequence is TGTGCCAGCAGCGCGGGAACCGGGACTAGCGGGATCGAGCAGTACTTC.

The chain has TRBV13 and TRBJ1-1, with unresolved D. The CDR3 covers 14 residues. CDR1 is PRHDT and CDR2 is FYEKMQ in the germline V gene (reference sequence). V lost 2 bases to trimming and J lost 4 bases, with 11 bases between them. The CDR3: CASSLRATTTEAFF. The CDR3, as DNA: TGTGCCAGCAGCTTACGGGCCACGACCACTGAAGCTTTCTTT. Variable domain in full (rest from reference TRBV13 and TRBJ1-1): AAGVIQSPRHLIKEKRETATLKCYPIPRHDTVYWYQQGPGQDPQFLISFYEKMQSDKGSIPDRFSAQQFSDYHSELNMSSLELGDSALYFCASSLRATTTEAFFGQGTRLTVV.